The 25 T cell receptor beta chains below come from one sample, sequenced in a study of CD8 T cells in Susac syndrome. With random hexamers, about 0.45 to 1 ug RNA was reverse transcribed. Via MiXCR, TCRdb re-called the immunoSEQ multiplex PCR reads, giving one row per CDR3 protein. The sample includes around 270,000 distinct CDR3 sequences, approximately 85% of them seen just once. The specimen sequenced was CD8+ T cells from PBMCs. These TCRs come from a human donor with multiple sclerosis.

Comments on this clonotype: The junction differs from germline at one of its ends, possibly a read error. V usage is TRBV12-3 or TRBV12-4 and J usage is TRBJ2-3; either TRBD1 or TRBD2 may fit D (5 bases each). CDR3 length equals 14 residues. CDR3 nucleotide sequence: TGTGCCAGCAGTTGGGACGGAAGCACAGAGACGCAGTATTTT. Its translation: CASSWDGSTETQYF.

The V call is TRBV10-2, the J call TRBJ2-7; D is ambiguous. CDR1 is WSHSY, CDR2 SAAADI, per germline. CDR3 length equals 12 residues. V lost 7 bases and J lost 6, with 13 bases in between. The CDR3, as DNA: TGCGCCAGCACGGACCTTCAGCTCGAGCAGTACTTC. Protein: CASTDLQLEQYF.

The rearrangement links TRBV2 to TRBJ1-1; a possible D gene is TRBD1 (6 bases). The V end lost 6 bases, the J end lost 6 bases, and 17 bases lay between the germline ends. CDR3 length: 14 residues. Per germline, CDR1 SNHLY and CDR2 FYNNEI. CDR3 in DNA: TGTGCCAGCAGGGTACAGGGAAGTCAGGCTGAAGCTTTCTTT. Encoded protein: CASRVQGSQAEAFF.

The genes are TRBV7-2 and TRBJ2-1, with D perhaps matching TRBD2 (5 bases). This CDR3 is 18 amino acids long. Germline V gene sequence: CDR1 SGHTA, CDR2 FQGNSA. The germline V and J ends were trimmed by 2 bases and 0 bases, with 17 bases remaining between them. The CDR3 coding sequence is TGTGCCAGCAGCTTATTACCCTGGACTTCCCCCTCCTACAATGAGCAGTTCTTC. It translates to CASSLLPWTSPSYNEQFF.

The V and J genes are TRBV29-1 and TRBJ2-1; D possibly uses TRBD1 or TRBD2 (5 bases each). CDR1 and CDR2 from the germline V gene are SQVTM and ANQGSEA. V was trimmed by 6 bases and J by 3 bases, leaving 18 bases between them. The CDR3 consists of 15 residues. For the CDR3, the DNA is TGCAGCGTGCCGGGACCCGGCCCCTACTACAATGAGCAGTTCTTC. This sequence encodes CSVPGPGPYYNEQFF.

The rearrangement joins TRBV15 to TRBJ2-2; 7 nucleotides line up with TRBD2. Trimming at V came to 0 bases and at J to 8 bases, leaving 6 bases not matched to a gene. This CDR3 has 15 amino acids. CDR1 is LNHNV and CDR2 is YYDKDF in the germline V gene (reference sequence). DNA of the CDR3: TGTGCCACCAGCAGAGAGGTGGCGGGAGCTGGGGAGCTGTTTTTT. Its translation: CATSREVAGAGELFF. Based on the CDR3 plus reference TRBV15 and TRBJ2-2, the full variable domain is DAMVIQNPRYQVTQFGKPVTLSCSQTLNHNVMYWYQQKSSQAPKLLFHYYDKDFNNEADTPDNFQSRRPNTSFCFLDIRSPGLGDTAMYLCATSREVAGAGELFFGEGSRLTVL.

The V call is TRBV11-2, the J call TRBJ2-3; D is unclear. This CDR3 has 14 residues. Trimming removed 0 bases from V and 2 bases from J, with 6 bases in between. The V gene's germline CDR1 is SGHAT and CDR2 FQNNGV. The CDR3 spells CASSLDVYTDTQYF. The CDR3 DNA reads as TGTGCCAGCAGCTTAGATGTGTACACAGATACGCAGTATTTT.

This rearrangement joins TRBV12-3 or TRBV12-4 to TRBJ1-4; 7 positions match TRBD1. The ends lost 2 bases at V and 6 bases at J; junction bases unmatched: 3. The CDR3 runs 14 residues. The CDR3 DNA reads as TGTGCCAGCAGTTTACGGACAGGATATGAAAAACTGTTTTTT. Amino acid sequence: CASSLRTGYEKLFF.

Only a few counts were recorded for this clonotype. The rearrangement joins TRBV27 to TRBJ2-7, with 14 bases that match TRBD2. The junction had 8 bases not matched to a gene; V was cut back by 4 bases and J by 3 bases. The CDR3 runs to 17 residues. Germline V gene sequence: CDR1 MNHEY, CDR2 SMNVEV (reference sequence). CDR3 coding DNA: TGTGCCAGCAGTTCCCTGCCGACTAGCGGGAGGGACTACGAGCAGTACTTC. Amino acids: CASSSLPTSGRDYEQYF.

The V and J genes are TRBV20-1 and TRBJ2-5; TRBD1 might be the D (5 bases). Trimming removed 0 bases from V and 2 bases from J, with 13 bases in between. Germline loops: CDR1 DFQATT, CDR2 SNEGSKA (reference sequence). The CDR3 is made up of 15 amino acids. The CDR3 DNA follows: TGCAGTGCTAGAGACCTACAGGAGACTCAAGAGACCCAGTACTTC. This translates into CSARDLQETQETQYF.

The chain combines TRBV27 with TRBJ1-2, with TRBD1 matching over 7 bases. V was pared by 5 bases and J by 8 bases, with 14 bases of the junction left unmatched. The germline gives CDR1 MNHEY, CDR2 SMNVEV (reference sequence). The length of the CDR3 is 15 residues. CDR3 protein: CASSPWGQPERGYTF. DNA for the CDR3: TGTGCCAGCAGTCCATGGGGACAGCCGGAGAGGGGCTACACCTTC.

The rearrangement links TRBV7-6 to TRBJ2-7, with D perhaps TRBD2 (5 bases). The V gene's germline CDR1 is SGHVS and CDR2 FNYEAQ. The CDR3 is 16 residues long. V shed 1 base and J shed 3 bases, with 16 bases lying between them. CDR3 protein: CASSLVSREKYYEQYF. In nucleotides, the CDR3 is TGTGCCAGCAGCTTAGTGTCACGGGAAAAGTACTACGAGCAGTACTTC.

This chain uses TRBV15 with TRBJ2-3, with TRBD1 identical over 10 bases. V was pared by 0 bases and J by 5 bases, with 5 bases of the junction left unmatched. CDR3 length: 16 residues. Germline assignment: CDR1 LNHNV and CDR2 YYDKDF (reference sequence). The CDR3 sequence is CATSRDGTGVRDTQYF. The CDR3 DNA reads TGTGCCACCAGCAGAGATGGGACAGGGGTCCGAGATACGCAGTATTTT.

V and J are TRBV4-3 and TRBJ2-1; 9 positions agree with TRBD2. The CDR3 is made up of 19 amino acids. Per the germline V gene, CDR1 is LGHNA and CDR2 is YSLEER. V shed 0 bases and J 3 bases; nucleotides not matched to a gene: 12. CDR3 nucleotides: TGCGCCAGCAGCCAAGATCGGGGTATTGAGACTAGCGGCTACAATGAGCAGTTCTTC. Amino acids: CASSQDRGIETSGYNEQFF.

The chain has TRBV6-2 or TRBV6-3 and TRBJ2-7; weak D call: TRBD2 (6 bases). Germline V lookup: CDR1 MNHEY, CDR2 SVGEGT. CDR3 length: 14 amino acids. V gave up 5 bases and J gave up 3 bases, with 14 bases separating them. CDR3 loop: CASSKPGAGYEQYF. For the CDR3, the DNA is TGTGCCAGCAGTAAACCGGGAGCGGGCTACGAGCAGTACTTC.

This chain's CDR3 is CASSLGTSGVYEQFF. CDR3 nucleotides: TGCGCCAGCAGCCTGGGGACTAGCGGGGTATATGAGCAGTTCTTC. The chain is built from TRBV5-1 and TRBJ2-1; TRBD2 agrees at 13 bases. The CDR3 has 15 residues. CDR1 and CDR2 (germline): SGHRS, YFSETQ. V shed 4 bases, J shed 8 bases, and the junction held 6 bases outside the gene matches. The complete variable domain, with remaining parts taken from reference TRBV5-1 and TRBJ2-1, reads KAGVTQTPRYLIKTRGQQVTLSCSPISGHRSVSWYQQTPGQGLQFLFEYFSETQRNKGNFPGRFSGRQFSNSRSEMNVSTLELGDSALYLCASSLGTSGVYEQFFGPGTRLTVL.

This chain's CDR3 is CAITSGRAGELFF. The CDR3, as DNA: TGTGCCATCACTAGCGGGAGGGCCGGGGAGCTGTTTTTT. This chain links TRBV3-1 with TRBJ2-2; the match to TRBD2 covers 13 bases. Losses at the gene ends were 10 bases for V and 6 bases for J; bases not matched to a gene: 2. The CDR3 has 13 amino acids. Germline V gives CDR1 LGHDT, CDR2 YNNKEL (reference sequence).

The gene calls are TRBV19 and TRBJ2-2; 8 bases fit TRBD2. This CDR3 spans 16 amino acids. Germline V gene data show CDR1 as LNHDA and CDR2 as SQIVND (reference sequence). Unmatched junction bases numbered 7, after V lost 1 base and J lost 6 bases. The CDR3 nucleotides are TGTGCCAGTAGTATAGGACGGGAGGGCCCGGCCGGGGAGCTGTTTTTT. It yields the protein CASSIGREGPAGELFF.

CDR3 loop: CASSPSEGPNEKLFF. CDR3 sequence (DNA): TGTGCCAGCAGTCCTTCGGAGGGTCCTAATGAAAAACTGTTTTTT. The rearrangement uses TRBV12-3 or TRBV12-4 and TRBJ1-4; D ambiguous. Trimming removed 5 bases at V and 3 bases at J, with 13 bases between. The CDR3 length is 15 residues.

The J gene is TRBJ2-1, the V gene TRBV28; perhaps TRBD1 as D (6 bases). CDR3 size: 13 residues. From germline, CDR1 is MDHEN and CDR2 SYDVKM. V was cut by 8 bases and J by 6 bases, with 14 bases left in between. This chain's CDR3 is CASLNRVTNEQFF. Here the CDR3 DNA reads TGTGCCAGCTTAAACAGGGTAACCAATGAGCAGTTCTTC.

The chain couples TRBV28 to TRBJ1-2; 7 nucleotides align to TRBD1. The CDR3 has 14 amino acids. Unmatched junction bases numbered 9, after V lost 3 bases and J lost 8 bases. Germline V gives CDR1 MDHEN, CDR2 SYDVKM. CDR3 in DNA: TGTGCCAGCAGTTTCCAATGGTCAGGGGGAGGCTACACCTTC. Translation gives CASSFQWSGGGYTF.

The V and J genes are TRBV29-1 and TRBJ2-3, with D uncertain. The CDR3 is made up of 10 amino acids. Trimming removed 5 bases from V and 4 bases from J, with 4 bases in between. Germline CDR1 and CDR2: SQVTM and ANQGSEA. CDR3 sequence reads: CSVRADTQYF. CDR3 coding DNA: TGCAGCGTTCGTGCAGATACGCAGTATTTT.

The chain is built from TRBV6-2 or TRBV6-3 and TRBJ2-5; 7 bases line up with TRBD1. The CDR3 is 14 residues long. CDR1 is MNHEY, CDR2 SVGEGT, per germline. With V trimmed by 6 bases and J by 4 bases, 8 bases remained unmatched. The chain's CDR3 is CASRAWTGGETQYF. CDR3 DNA: TGTGCCAGCAGGGCCTGGACAGGCGGAGAGACCCAGTACTTC.

V is TRBV24-1 and J is TRBJ2-3, with 7 bases fitting TRBD1. CDR3 length: 14 amino acids. Looked up from germline, CDR1 is KGHDR and CDR2 is SFDVKD. Trimming at V came to 7 bases and at J to 3 bases, leaving 6 bases not matched to a gene. CDR3 DNA: TGTGCCACCAGACAGGGGCCCCAAACAGATACGCAGTATTTT. As protein: CATRQGPQTDTQYF.

CDR3 residues: CASSQDPPRTFF. As DNA, the CDR3 is TGTGCCAGCAGCCAAGATCCCCCGAGGACTTTCTTT. V is TRBV4-2 and J is TRBJ1-1; no definite D call. CDR1 LGHNA and CDR2 YNFKEQ come from the germline V gene. The CDR3 is 12 amino acids. The V end was cut by 0 bases, the J end by 12 bases, with 11 bases between.